Below, 31 T cell receptor beta chains from the same sample are listed, as sequenced in a study of graft-versus-host responses after intestinal transplantation. Clones were sequenced by immunoSEQ multiplex PCR, and TCRdb holds only the in-frame ones, with some missing. Of 40,000 to 55,000 clones in the sample, about 91% were seen once. The sample here was PBMCs, taken 524 days after transplant. These TCRs come from a human patient who received an intestinal transplant, so some T cells may come from the graft donor.

V gene TRBV5-6 combines with J gene TRBJ2-1; D is perhaps TRBD2 (5 bases). Germline lookup yields CDR1 SGHDT and CDR2 YYEEEE. V was shortened by 4 bases and J by 7 bases, with 12 bases between the two germline ends. CDR3 length: 13 amino acids. The CDR3 DNA sequence: TGTGCCAGCAGCCAAGGAGCGGAGAATGAGCAGTTCTTC. Its protein is CASSQGAENEQFF.

Of note for this clone: This sample includes further DNA sequences coding for the same CDR3. This chain links TRBV30 with TRBJ1-5; a possible D gene is TRBD1 (6 bases). V was pared by 0 bases and J by 0 bases, with 9 bases between. The CDR3 extends over 15 amino acids. Germline V gene sequence: CDR1 GTSNPN, CDR2 SVGIG (reference sequence). The CDR3 is CAWSVGGNSNQPQHF. In DNA form, the CDR3 reads TGTGCCTGGAGTGTAGGGGGGAATAGCAATCAGCCCCAGCATTTT.

The J gene is TRBJ2-7, the V gene TRBV10-3, with D possibly TRBD2 on 6 matching bases. Trimming left V 6 bases short and J 5 bases short, with 17 bases between. CDR1 and CDR2 from the germline V gene are ENHRY and SYGVKD. The CDR3 contains 14 residues. CDR3 sequence: CAIRLTRTPDEQYF. The CDR3 region has the DNA TGTGCCATCAGATTGACTAGAACTCCCGACGAGCAGTACTTC.

V and J are TRBV7-9 and TRBJ1-5, with a tentative D call TRBD1 (5 bases). The CDR3 extends over 14 amino acids. Germline CDR1 is SEHNR and CDR2 is FQNEAQ (reference sequence). V was pared by 5 bases and J by 1 base, with 9 bases between. CDR3 nucleotides: TGTGCCAGCAGCGGGACGGAGAGCAATCAGCCCCAGCATTTT. Its protein is CASSGTESNQPQHF.

The chain is built from TRBV28 and TRBJ1-3; 8 bases are shared with TRBD1. V lost 4 bases to trimming and J lost 3 bases; unmatched junction nucleotides: 5. Germline V gene data show CDR1 as MDHEN and CDR2 as SYDVKM. The CDR3 runs to 15 residues. The CDR3 sequence is CASSSYTGGGNTIYF. The CDR3 region has the DNA TGTGCCAGCAGTTCCTACACAGGGGGTGGAAACACCATATATTTT. Supplemented by reference TRBV28 and TRBJ1-3, the full variable domain reads DVKVTQSSRYLVKRTGEKVFLECVQDMDHENMFWYRQDPGLGLRLIYFSYDVKMKEKGDIPEGYSVSREKKERFSLILESASTNQTSMYLCASSSYTGGGNTIYFGEGSWLTVV.

This chain joins TRBV19 and TRBJ2-7, with D possibly being TRBD2 (5 bases). Trimming pared 5 bases from V and 6 bases from J, leaving 14 bases between. The V gene's germline CDR1 is LNHDA and CDR2 SQIVND (reference sequence). The CDR3 consists of 13 residues. The CDR3 reads CASSPSSRGEQYF. The CDR3, as DNA: TGTGCCAGTAGTCCTAGCTCCCGGGGCGAGCAGTACTTC.

The genes are TRBV5-4 and TRBJ1-5; D not certain. The length of the CDR3 is 14 residues. Trimming pared 0 bases from V and 1 base from J, leaving 5 bases between. Germline lookup yields CDR1 SGHNT and CDR2 YYREEE (reference sequence). The CDR3 sequence is CASSLAGSNQPQHF. The CDR3 bases are TGTGCCAGCAGCTTGGCGGGGAGCAATCAGCCCCAGCATTTT.

V and J are TRBV28 and TRBJ2-3; 7 nucleotides line up with TRBD1. The V gene's germline CDR1 is MDHEN and CDR2 SYDVKM. The CDR3 runs to 15 residues. J lost 0 bases, V lost 5 bases, and 5 bases had no gene match. The CDR3 spells CASSLGQESTDTQYF. The CDR3 DNA reads TGTGCCAGCAGTCTCGGACAGGAGAGCACAGATACGCAGTATTTT.

The gene calls are TRBV5-1 and TRBJ2-7; 13 bases are shared with TRBD2. The V segment lost 0 bases and the J segment 3 bases; nucleotides outside the gene matches: 0. Germline loops: CDR1 SGHRS, CDR2 YFSETQ. CDR3 size: 15 residues. The CDR3 DNA sequence: TGCGCCAGCAGCTTGGGGACTAGCGGGAGCTACGAGCAGTACTTC. It codes for CASSLGTSGSYEQYF.

In this sample, this clone turned up once. The chain is built from TRBV5-4 and TRBJ1-5, with D unclear. V lost 0 bases and J 4 bases, leaving 8 bases between the germline ends. The germline V gene encodes CDR1 SGHNT and CDR2 YYREEE (reference sequence). CDR3 length equals 14 residues. CDR3 sequence: CASSLGGVNQPQHF. CDR3 sequence (DNA): TGTGCCAGCAGCTTGGGCGGGGTTAATCAGCCCCAGCATTTT.

The chain has TRBV9 and TRBJ2-1; no reliable D call. Trimming pared 1 base from V and 5 bases from J, leaving 7 bases between. This CDR3 has 13 residues. CDR1 SGDLS and CDR2 YYNGEE come from the germline V gene. In DNA, the CDR3 is TGTGCCAGCAGCGTATTGCAGGACAATGAGCAGTTCTTC. Its translation is CASSVLQDNEQFF.

The genes are TRBV19 and TRBJ1-4; D is ambiguous. Trimming took off 6 bases at V and 8 bases at J, with 13 bases between the two ends. This CDR3 is 13 amino acids long. The germline CDR1 and CDR2 sequences are LNHDA and SQIVND (reference sequence). CDR3 sequence: CASSPGLEEKLFF. The CDR3 bases are TGTGCCAGTAGCCCCGGATTGGAAGAAAAACTGTTTTTT.

V gene TRBV27 combines with J gene TRBJ2-4; no firm D call. V shed 3 bases and J shed 4 bases, with 10 bases lying between them. CDR3 length equals 14 residues. Germline V CDR1 and CDR2: MNHEY, SMNVEV (reference sequence). The CDR3 DNA reads TGTGCCAGCAGTTTTTCATCAGATAAAAACATTCAGTACTTC. Amino acid sequence: CASSFSSDKNIQYF.

The CDR3 DNA is TGCGCCAGCAGCTCGGGACAGGGCCAAGAGACCCAGTACTTC. Amino acids: CASSSGQGQETQYF. This sequence joins TRBV5-1 and TRBJ2-5; TRBD1 matches 9 bases. CDR1 and CDR2 (germline): SGHRS, YFSETQ. This CDR3 comprises 14 residues. J gave up 1 base and V 3 bases, and 1 base lay outside the gene matches.

The CDR3 region is CASSLLGTNTEAFF. The CDR3 nucleotides are TGTGCCAGCAGCCTCCTAGGGACCAACACTGAAGCTTTCTTT. This sequence joins TRBV7-3 and TRBJ1-1, with D possibly being TRBD1 (5 bases). This CDR3 region has 14 residues. Per the germline V gene, CDR1 is SGHTA and CDR2 is FQGTGA. The germline V and J ends were trimmed by 5 bases and 2 bases, with 12 bases remaining between them.

This sequence joins TRBV19 and TRBJ2-1; D is ambiguous. This CDR3 is built from 11 residues. With 7 bases removed from V and 8 bases from J, the gap between germline ends came to 9 bases. CDR1 is LNHDA and CDR2 is SQIVND in the germline V gene (reference sequence). The chain's CDR3 is CASIFLDEQFF. CDR3 DNA: TGTGCCAGTATTTTCTTAGATGAGCAGTTCTTC.

The V gene is TRBV7-9, the J gene TRBJ2-1; TRBD2 matches at 7 bases. The CDR3 covers 16 residues. Losses at the gene ends were 3 bases for V and 1 base for J; bases not matched to a gene: 6. Germline lookup yields CDR1 SEHNR and CDR2 FQNEAQ (reference sequence). CDR3 amino acids: CASSFRLARSYNEQFF. In nucleotides, the CDR3 is TGTGCCAGCAGCTTCCGACTAGCCCGTTCCTACAATGAGCAGTTCTTC.

V usage is TRBV5-4 and J usage is TRBJ1-4; 7 bases align to TRBD1. This CDR3 is 17 amino acids long. Per germline, CDR1 SGHNT and CDR2 YYREEE (reference sequence). The ends lost 3 bases at V and 0 bases at J; junction bases unmatched: 8. CDR3 in DNA: TGTGCCAGCAGCTCAGCCCGAGGGACAGCAACTAATGAAAAACTGTTTTTT. Protein product: CASSSARGTATNEKLFF. Together with reference TRBV5-4 and TRBJ1-4, the CDR3 gives the full variable domain: ETGVTQSPTHLIKTRGQQVTLRCSSQSGHNTVSWYQQALGQGPQFIFQYYREEENGRGNFPPRFSGLQFPNYSSELNVNALELDDSALYLCASSSARGTATNEKLFFGSGTQLSVL.

The chain has TRBV2 and TRBJ2-1; TRBD1 matches at 8 bases. J lost 7 bases, V lost 7 bases, and 12 bases had no gene match. The germline V gene has CDR1 SNHLY and CDR2 FYNNEI. The CDR3 is 15 amino acids. This chain's CDR3 is CASTSGTGNKNEQFF. The DNA of the CDR3 is TGTGCCAGCACTTCCGGGACAGGTAATAAGAATGAGCAGTTCTTC.

The chain links TRBV18 to TRBJ2-7; D is undetermined. The CDR3 spans 13 residues. Per germline, CDR1 KGHSH and CDR2 LQKENI. Trimming shortened V by 4 bases and J by 0 bases, and 7 bases separated the two germline ends. As DNA, the CDR3 is TGTGCCAGCTCACGGCCGAGCTCCTACGAGCAGTACTTC. Translating it yields CASSRPSSYEQYF. The full variable domain, with the rest looked up from reference TRBV18 and TRBJ2-7, is NAGVMQNPRHLVRRRGQEARLRCSPMKGHSHVYWYRQLPEEGLKFMVYLQKENIIDESGMPKERFSAEFPKEGPSILRIQQVVRGDSAAYFCASSRPSSYEQYFGPGTRLTVT.

The J gene is TRBJ2-1, the V gene TRBV5-1; D is undetermined. The CDR3 spans 17 residues. Germline V gene sequence: CDR1 SGHRS, CDR2 YFSETQ. The V and J ends lost 0 bases and 0 bases respectively, with 13 bases between them. For the CDR3, the DNA is TGCGCCAGCAGCTTGGCGCCTACCCAGAGCTCCTACAATGAGCAGTTCTTC. Translating gives CASSLAPTQSSYNEQFF.

The gene calls are TRBV30 and TRBJ2-1; D may match TRBD1 or TRBD2 (5 bases each). Germline values: CDR1 GTSNPN, CDR2 SVGIG (reference sequence). V was clipped by 2 bases and J by 9 bases, with 11 bases between them. The length of the CDR3 is 12 residues. CDR3 sequence (DNA): TGTGCCTGGAGTTCAGCAGGGAGTGAGCAGTTCTTC. Amino acids: CAWSSAGSEQFF.

This chain joins TRBV19 and TRBJ1-3, with TRBD1 as a possible D gene (5 bases). This CDR3 has 15 residues. Germline V lookup: CDR1 LNHDA, CDR2 SQIVND (reference sequence). The ends were cut back, 3 bases at V and 0 bases at J, with 9 bases in the middle. The CDR3 DNA is TGTGCCAGTAGTATTGACAGTATCTCTGGAAACACCATATATTTT. Amino acid sequence: CASSIDSISGNTIYF.

Of note for this clone: This sample also contains other DNA sequences that code for the same CDR3. This chain uses TRBV18 with TRBJ2-3, with D unresolved. The CDR3 contains 13 residues. Germline CDR1 is KGHSH and CDR2 is LQKENI. V was cut by 1 base and J by 1 base, with 3 bases left in between. CDR3 sequence (DNA): TGTGCCAGCTCACCACTGGGCACAGATACGCAGTATTTT. It translates to CASSPLGTDTQYF. Combining the CDR3 with reference TRBV18 and TRBJ2-3 gives the whole variable domain NAGVMQNPRHLVRRRGQEARLRCSPMKGHSHVYWYRQLPEEGLKFMVYLQKENIIDESGMPKERFSAEFPKEGPSILRIQQVVRGDSAAYFCASSPLGTDTQYFGPGTRLTVL.

V and J are TRBV6-1 and TRBJ1-4; 8 bases fit TRBD1. CDR3 length: 15 residues. The junction had 8 bases not matched to a gene; V was cut back by 4 bases and J by 7 bases. CDR1 and CDR2 from the germline V gene are MNHNS and SASEGT. CDR3 DNA: TGTGCCAGCAGTGCGCCAGGGGGCGGGGGTGAAAAACTGTTTTTT. It encodes CASSAPGGGGEKLFF.

The V and J genes are TRBV11-3 and TRBJ2-5; 9 bases match TRBD1. The CDR3 extends over 15 amino acids. The V gene's germline CDR1 is SGHNT and CDR2 YENEEA. Germline trimming cut 5 bases from V and 1 base from J; bases unmatched to any gene: 5. CDR3 nucleotides: TGTGCCAGCAGCCAGGGACAGGGCCGCCAAGAGACCCAGTACTTC. Its protein is CASSQGQGRQETQYF. Full variable domain (missing parts from reference TRBV11-3 and TRBJ2-5): EAGVVQSPRYKIIEKKQPVAFWCNPISGHNTLYWYLQNLGQGPELLIRYENEEAVDDSQLPKDRFSAERLKGVDSTLKIQPAELGDSAVYLCASSQGQGRQETQYFGPGTRLLVL.

This chain joins TRBV18 and TRBJ1-5; D call uncertain. The V and J ends lost 3 bases and 0 bases respectively, with 9 bases between them. Germline CDR1 KGHSH, CDR2 LQKENI. CDR3 size: 15 residues. CDR3 amino acids: CASSPQSGSNQPQHF. The DNA of the CDR3 is TGTGCCAGCTCACCCCAAAGCGGTAGCAATCAGCCCCAGCATTTT.

The V and J genes are TRBV5-6 and TRBJ2-2; a weak D match, TRBD2 (5 bases). The V gene lost 0 bases and the J gene lost 1 base, with 10 bases spanning the gap. The CDR3 is 16 residues long. Germline loops: CDR1 SGHDT, CDR2 YYEEEE. The DNA of the CDR3 is TGTGCCAGCAGCTTGGCCCGAGGACTGAACACCGGGGAGCTGTTTTTT. This encodes CASSLARGLNTGELFF.

The chain links TRBV5-8 to TRBJ2-7; TRBD1 agrees at 8 bases. The CDR3 consists of 15 residues. Germline values: CDR1 SGHTS, CDR2 YDEGEE. V shed 4 bases and J 3 bases; nucleotides not matched to a gene: 9. For the CDR3, the DNA is TGTGCCAGCAGCCAAGATCAGACAGGGGTCTACGAGCAGTACTTC. Translated, it gives CASSQDQTGVYEQYF.

The V and J genes are TRBV7-2 and TRBJ1-5, with 7 bases that match TRBD1. Germline V gene data show CDR1 as SGHTA and CDR2 as FQGNSA. The J segment lost 4 bases and the V segment lost 1 base, leaving 4 bases of the junction unmatched. The CDR3 consists of 15 residues. CDR3 in amino acids: CASSLGATGNQPQHF. In DNA form, the CDR3 reads TGTGCCAGCAGCTTAGGGGCGACAGGGAATCAGCCCCAGCATTTT.

The chain links TRBV7-2 to TRBJ2-5; D could derive from TRBD1 or TRBD2 (5 bases each). The V gene lost 1 base and the J gene lost 5 bases, with 11 bases spanning the gap. The CDR3 has 14 residues. CDR1 SGHTA and CDR2 FQGNSA come from the germline V gene. DNA of the CDR3: TGTGCCAGCAGCTTAGTCTCGGGGACCGAGACCCAGTACTTC. Its translation is CASSLVSGTETQYF. Drawing the rest from reference TRBV7-2 and TRBJ2-5, the complete variable domain is GAGVSQSPSNKVTEKGKDVELRCDPISGHTALYWYRQSLGQGLEFLIYFQGNSAPDKSGLPSDRFSAERTGGSVSTLTIQRTQQEDSAVYLCASSLVSGTETQYFGPGTRLLVL.